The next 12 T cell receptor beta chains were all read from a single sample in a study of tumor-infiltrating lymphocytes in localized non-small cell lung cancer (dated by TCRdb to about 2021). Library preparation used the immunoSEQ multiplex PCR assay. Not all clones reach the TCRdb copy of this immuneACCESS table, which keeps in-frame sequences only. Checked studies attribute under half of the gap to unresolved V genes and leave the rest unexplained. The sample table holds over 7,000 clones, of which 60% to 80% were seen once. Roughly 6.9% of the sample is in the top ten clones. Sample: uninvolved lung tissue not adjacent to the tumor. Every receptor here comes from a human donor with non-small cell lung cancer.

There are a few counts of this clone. The CDR3 loop reads CASRLDRVGSGANVLTF. CDR3 sequence (DNA): TGCGCCAGCAGGCTGGACAGGGTTGGGTCTGGGGCCAACGTCCTGACTTTC. The J gene is TRBJ2-6, the V gene TRBV10-1; 8 nucleotides line up with TRBD1. Germline assignment: CDR1 WNHNN and CDR2 SYGVQD (reference sequence). V trimming: 6 bases; J trimming: 1 base; junction bases outside the gene matches: 8. This CDR3 region has 17 residues.

The CDR3 nucleotides read TGCGCCAGCAGCTTGGACAGGCAACTGCGGACCGGGGAGCTGTTTTTT. This encodes CASSLDRQLRTGELFF. J is TRBJ2-2 and V is TRBV5-1; the D gene is possibly TRBD1 (5 bases). V lost 0 bases, J lost 5 bases, and 14 bases lay in between. Per the germline V gene, CDR1 is SGHRS and CDR2 is YFSETQ. CDR3 size: 16 residues.

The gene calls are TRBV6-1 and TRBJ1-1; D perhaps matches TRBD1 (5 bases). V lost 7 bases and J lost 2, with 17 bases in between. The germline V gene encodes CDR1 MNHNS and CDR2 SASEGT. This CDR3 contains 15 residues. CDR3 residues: CASTSPQGYNTEAFF. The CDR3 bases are TGTGCCAGCACAAGCCCCCAGGGTTATAACACTGAAGCTTTCTTT.

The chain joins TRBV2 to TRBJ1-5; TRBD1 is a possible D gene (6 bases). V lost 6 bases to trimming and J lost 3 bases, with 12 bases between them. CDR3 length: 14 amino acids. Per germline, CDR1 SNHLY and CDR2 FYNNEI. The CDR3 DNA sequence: TGTGCCAGCAGCTCACAGGGTTCCAATCAGCCCCAGCATTTT. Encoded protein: CASSSQGSNQPQHF.

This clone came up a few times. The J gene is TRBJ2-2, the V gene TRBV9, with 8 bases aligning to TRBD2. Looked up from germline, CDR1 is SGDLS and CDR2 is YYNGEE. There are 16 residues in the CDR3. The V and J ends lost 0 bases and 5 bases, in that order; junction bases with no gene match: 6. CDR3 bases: TGTGCCAGCAGCGTAGTTGTTAGCGGGGTTACCGGGGAGCTGTTTTTT. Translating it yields CASSVVVSGVTGELFF.

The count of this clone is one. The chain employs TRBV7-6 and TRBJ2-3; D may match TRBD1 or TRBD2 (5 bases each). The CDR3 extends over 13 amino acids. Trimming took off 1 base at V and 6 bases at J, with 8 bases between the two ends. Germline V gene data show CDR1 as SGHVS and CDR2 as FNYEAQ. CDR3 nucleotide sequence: TGTGCCAGCAGCTTAGTGGGGGTGGATACGCAGTATTTT. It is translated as CASSLVGVDTQYF.

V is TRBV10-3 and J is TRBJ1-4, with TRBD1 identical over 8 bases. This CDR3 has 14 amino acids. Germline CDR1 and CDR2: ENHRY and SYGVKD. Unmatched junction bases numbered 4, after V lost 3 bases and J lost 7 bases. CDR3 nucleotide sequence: TGTGCCATCAGTGACCTCGGGACAGGTGAAAAACTGTTTTTT. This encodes CAISDLGTGEKLFF.

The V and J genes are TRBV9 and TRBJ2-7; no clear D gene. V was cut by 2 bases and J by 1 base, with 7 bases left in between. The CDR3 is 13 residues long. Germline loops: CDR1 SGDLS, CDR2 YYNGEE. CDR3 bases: TGTGCCAGCAGCGTCGGATCATCCTACGAGCAGTACTTC. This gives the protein CASSVGSSYEQYF.

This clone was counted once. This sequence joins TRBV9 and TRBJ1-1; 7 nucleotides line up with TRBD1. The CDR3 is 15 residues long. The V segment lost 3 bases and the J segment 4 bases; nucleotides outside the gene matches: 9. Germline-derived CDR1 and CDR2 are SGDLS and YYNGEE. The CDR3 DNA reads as TGTGCCAGCAGCGCACAGTCCCACAGGGGCACTGAAGCTTTCTTT. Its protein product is CASSAQSHRGTEAFF. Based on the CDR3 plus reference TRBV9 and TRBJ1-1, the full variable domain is DSGVTQTPKHLITATGQRVTLRCSPRSGDLSVYWYQQSLDQGLQFLIQYYNGEERAKGNILERFSAQQFPDLHSELNLSSLELGDSALYFCASSAQSHRGTEAFFGQGTRLTVV.

The CDR3 spells CASSDKAEVGTGELFF. The CDR3 DNA sequence: TGTGCCAGCAGTGACAAGGCAGAGGTTGGCACCGGGGAGCTGTTTTTT. The rearrangement uses TRBV6-4 and TRBJ2-2; D uncertain. This CDR3 spans 16 amino acids. V was cut by 2 bases and J by 4 bases, with 14 bases left in between. Germline loops: CDR1 MRHNA, CDR2 SNTAGT.

DNA for the CDR3: TGTGCCAGCAGCCAAGAGGACAGGGATGCCACCGGGGAGCTGTTTTTT. Translated, it gives CASSQEDRDATGELFF. The rearrangement uses TRBV14 and TRBJ2-2; 8 positions match TRBD1. Germline assignment: CDR1 SGHDN and CDR2 FVKESK. The CDR3 has 16 residues. V trimming: 0 bases; J trimming: 4 bases; junction bases outside the gene matches: 4.

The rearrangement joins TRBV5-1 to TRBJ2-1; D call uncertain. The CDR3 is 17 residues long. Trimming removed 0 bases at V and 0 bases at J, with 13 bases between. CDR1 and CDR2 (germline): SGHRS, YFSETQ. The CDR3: CASSLAKTSSSYNEQFF. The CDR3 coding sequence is TGCGCCAGCAGCTTGGCCAAAACTTCCAGCTCCTACAATGAGCAGTTCTTC.